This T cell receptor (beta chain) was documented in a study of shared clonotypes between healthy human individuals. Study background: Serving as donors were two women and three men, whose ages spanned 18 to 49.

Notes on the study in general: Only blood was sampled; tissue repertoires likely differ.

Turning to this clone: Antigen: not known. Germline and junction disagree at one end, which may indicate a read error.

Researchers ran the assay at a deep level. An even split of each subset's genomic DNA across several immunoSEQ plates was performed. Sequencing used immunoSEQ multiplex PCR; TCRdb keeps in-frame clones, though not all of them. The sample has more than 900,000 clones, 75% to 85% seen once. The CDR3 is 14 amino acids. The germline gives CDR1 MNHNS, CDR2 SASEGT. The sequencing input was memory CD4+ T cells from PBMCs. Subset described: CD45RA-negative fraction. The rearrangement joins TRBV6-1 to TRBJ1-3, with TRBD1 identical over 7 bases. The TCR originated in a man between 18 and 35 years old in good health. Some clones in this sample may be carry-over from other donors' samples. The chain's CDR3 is CASREGTEGNTIYF. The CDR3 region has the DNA TGTGCCAGCAGAGAAGGGACAGAGGGAAACACCATATATTTT.